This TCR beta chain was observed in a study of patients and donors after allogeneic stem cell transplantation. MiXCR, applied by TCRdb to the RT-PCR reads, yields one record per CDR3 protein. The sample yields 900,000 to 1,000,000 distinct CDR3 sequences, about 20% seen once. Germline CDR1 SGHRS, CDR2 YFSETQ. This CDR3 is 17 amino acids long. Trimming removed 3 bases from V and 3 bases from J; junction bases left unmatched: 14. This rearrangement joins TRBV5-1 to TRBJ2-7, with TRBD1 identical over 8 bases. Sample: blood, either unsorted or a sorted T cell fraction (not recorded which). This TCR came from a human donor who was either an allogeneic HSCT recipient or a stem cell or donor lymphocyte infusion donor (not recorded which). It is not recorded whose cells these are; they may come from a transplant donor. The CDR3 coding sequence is TGCGCCAGCAGCTGGACAGGGCTCCGGGACTCGAGCTACGAGCAGTACTTC. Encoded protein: CASSWTGLRDSSYEQYF.